The 32 T cell receptor beta chains below were found in one sample sequenced in a study of T cell changes during pregnancy in multiple sclerosis (dated by TCRdb to the late 2010s). Library preparation was by the immunoSEQ multiplex PCR assay. TCRdb retrieved this table from immuneACCESS and kept in-frame rearrangements only. Not all clones are present; in checked studies, unresolved V genes account for under half, and no reason is known for the remainder. In all, the sample holds roughly 110,000 clones, and around 92% of those were seen once. Of the sample, 1.5% to 2% falls within the top ten clones. Here the sequenced sample was peripheral blood, taken after pregnancy. The receptors derive from a female donor with multiple sclerosis, enrolled in a pregnancy study.

The chain links TRBV28 to TRBJ2-2; D gene unclear. The ends were cut back, 1 base at V and 5 bases at J, with 11 bases in the middle. The V gene's germline CDR1 is MDHEN and CDR2 SYDVKM. This CDR3 contains 15 residues. Here the CDR3 DNA reads TGTGCCAGCAGTTTATCGGTCGAACCAACCGGGGAGCTGTTTTTT. Protein product: CASSLSVEPTGELFF.

The chain combines TRBV6-1 with TRBJ2-7; weak D call: TRBD1 (5 bases). The ends were cut back, 2 bases at V and 6 bases at J, with 17 bases in the middle. CDR1 and CDR2 from the germline V gene are MNHNS and SASEGT. The CDR3 has 15 amino acids. CDR3: CASSERVTALGEQYF. The CDR3 DNA reads TGTGCCAGCAGTGAAAGGGTGACAGCCTTGGGCGAGCAGTACTTC.

Here the CDR3 DNA reads TGTGCCAGTAGTATAGGGCGGAGCTCCTACAATGAGCAGTTCTTC. This encodes CASSIGRSSYNEQFF. The V and J genes are TRBV19 and TRBJ2-1; D remains ambiguous. From germline, CDR1 is LNHDA and CDR2 SQIVND (reference sequence). The V and J ends lost 1 base and 0 bases respectively, with 7 bases between them. The length of the CDR3 is 15 residues.

The rearrangement links TRBV10-3 to TRBJ2-7, with TRBD1 matching over 8 bases. Trimming removed 3 bases from V and 5 bases from J; junction bases left unmatched: 6. Germline V gene sequence: CDR1 ENHRY, CDR2 SYGVKD. The CDR3 is 14 amino acids. CDR3 DNA sequence: TGTGCCATCAGTGATTCAACAGGGGGACACGAGCAGTACTTC. Its translation: CAISDSTGGHEQYF.

V usage is TRBV2 and J usage is TRBJ1-1; D gene ambiguous. V gave up 4 bases and J gave up 1 base, with 7 bases separating them. Per germline, CDR1 SNHLY and CDR2 FYNNEI. This CDR3 has 13 amino acids. Here the CDR3 DNA reads TGTGCCAGCAGTGTGAGGCAGAACACTGAAGCTTTCTTT. Protein: CASSVRQNTEAFF.

The chain recombines TRBV6-5 with TRBJ2-7; D ambiguous. The ends were cut back, 7 bases at V and 0 bases at J, with 10 bases in the middle. The CDR3 sequence is 13 residues long. Looked up from germline, CDR1 is MNHEY and CDR2 is SVGAGI. CDR3 sequence reads: CASNHPGSYEQYF. The CDR3 DNA reads as TGTGCCAGCAATCACCCCGGCTCCTACGAGCAGTACTTC.

The chain recombines TRBV27 with TRBJ1-1, with 7 bases identical to TRBD1. The V segment lost 2 bases and the J segment 5 bases; nucleotides outside the gene matches: 5. This CDR3 contains 14 residues. Germline CDR1 and CDR2: MNHEY and SMNVEV (reference sequence). The CDR3 loop reads CASSLRGRVTEAFF. The CDR3, as DNA: TGTGCCAGCAGTTTAAGGGGGCGAGTTACTGAAGCTTTCTTT.

The J gene is TRBJ1-2, the V gene TRBV6-6; 7 nucleotides match TRBD1. The V gene end was trimmed by 7 bases and the J gene end by 8 bases; junction bases not matched to a gene: 7. Germline CDR1 MNHNY, CDR2 SVGAGI (reference sequence). This CDR3 spans 12 amino acids. The CDR3 sequence is CASTQGDSGYTF. The CDR3 region has the DNA TGTGCCAGCACCCAGGGGGACTCAGGCTACACCTTC.

V usage is TRBV7-3 and J usage is TRBJ2-1, with D maybe TRBD2 (6 bases). Germline V gives CDR1 SGHTA, CDR2 FQGTGA. The CDR3 spans 16 residues. Between the trimmed V and J ends, which lost 0 bases and 8 bases, there was a span of 17 bases. In nucleotides, the CDR3 is TGTGCCAGCAGCTTAACGGCGGGAACCTTTCGCCATGAGCAGTTCTTC. Translating it yields CASSLTAGTFRHEQFF.

The rearrangement joins TRBV7-9 to TRBJ1-5; possible D gene TRBD1, 6 bases. V shed 8 bases and J shed 6 bases, with 11 bases lying between them. Germline V CDR1 and CDR2: SEHNR, FQNEAQ (reference sequence). The CDR3 has 12 amino acids. CDR3 residues: CASDAGAQPQHF. CDR3 coding DNA: TGTGCCAGCGACGCGGGGGCTCAGCCCCAGCATTTT.

V is TRBV4-1 and J is TRBJ2-1, with D uncertain. V shed 1 base and J shed 9 bases, with 13 bases lying between them. CDR3 length: 14 amino acids. CDR1 and CDR2 (germline): MGHRA, YSYEKL. CDR3 coding DNA: TGCGCCAGCAGCCAAGTGCCAATCTTGAGTGAGCAGTTCTTC. Encoded protein: CASSQVPILSEQFF.

The chain has TRBV9 and TRBJ1-1; TRBD1 is a possible D gene (5 bases). The CDR3 loop spans 16 amino acids. From germline, CDR1 is SGDLS and CDR2 YYNGEE. V lost 0 bases and J lost 1, with 13 bases in between. The CDR3, as DNA: TGTGCCAGCAGCGTAGTCCCCCAGGGTAGGAACACTGAAGCTTTCTTT. It translates to CASSVVPQGRNTEAFF.

This rearrangement joins TRBV6-1 to TRBJ1-1; no definite D call. Germline-derived CDR1 and CDR2 are MNHNS and SASEGT. This CDR3 is built from 12 residues. V gave up 10 bases and J gave up 0 bases, with 9 bases separating them. CDR3 in amino acids: CAITAMNTEAFF. The DNA of the CDR3 is TGTGCCATTACAGCTATGAACACTGAAGCTTTCTTT.

This clone came up once. The chain links TRBV4-1 to TRBJ2-7; no clear D. Deletions cut 1 base from V and 2 bases from J, with 6 bases between. CDR3 length equals 13 residues. Germline V CDR1 and CDR2: MGHRA, YSYEKL. The DNA of the CDR3 is TGCGCCAGCAGCCAAGCCGGAGCCTACGAGCAGTACTTC. It codes for CASSQAGAYEQYF.

The chain combines TRBV7-2 with TRBJ2-5; D not certain. Germline V gene lookup returns CDR1 SGHTA and CDR2 FQGNSA. V lost 9 bases, J lost 1 base, and 12 bases lay in between. The CDR3 has 13 residues. The CDR3 bases are TGTGCCAGTAGTATACGCATCCAAGAGACCCAGTACTTC. Its translation: CASSIRIQETQYF.

V is TRBV5-1 and J is TRBJ2-1; 10 bases are a match to TRBD1. Germline V CDR1 and CDR2: SGHRS, YFSETQ. J gave up 5 bases and V 5 bases, and 7 bases lay outside the gene matches. The CDR3 is 15 amino acids. CDR3 protein: CASSDGQGENNEQFF. The DNA for the CDR3 is TGCGCCAGCAGTGATGGACAGGGGGAAAACAATGAGCAGTTCTTC.

The V gene is TRBV1, the J gene TRBJ2-5; the table names TRBD2, a call not compared with the DNA. TRBV1 counts as a pseudogene. The CDR3 is made up of 19 amino acids. This CDR3 is CTSSQDRGSGSGGQETQYF. CDR3 nucleotides: TGCACCAGCAGCCAAGATCGGGGTAGCGGGAGTGGGGGGCAAGAGACCCAGTACTTC.

This clone was observed once. The chain links TRBV7-2 to TRBJ1-6, with TRBD1 matching over 11 bases. The CDR3 consists of 16 residues. V gave up 3 bases and J gave up 7 bases; unmatched junction bases: 5. Germline loops: CDR1 SGHTA, CDR2 FQGNSA. The CDR3 region is CASSLDRGPGNSPLHF. The DNA of the CDR3 is TGTGCCAGCAGCTTGGACAGGGGGCCTGGGAATTCACCCCTCCACTTT.

The J gene is TRBJ2-1, the V gene TRBV7-3; 8 nucleotides line up with TRBD2. The ends lost 4 bases at V and 3 bases at J; junction bases unmatched: 5. The CDR3 sequence is 15 residues long. The germline V gene has CDR1 SGHTA and CDR2 FQGTGA. The CDR3 loop reads CASSSWTSNYNEQFF. The CDR3 nucleotides read TGTGCCAGCAGCTCCTGGACTAGCAACTACAATGAGCAGTTCTTC.

The J gene is TRBJ2-5, the V gene TRBV15; 9 bases are a match to TRBD2. From germline, CDR1 is LNHNV and CDR2 YYDKDF (reference sequence). The CDR3 is 16 amino acids. Trimming cost V 5 bases and J 6 bases; bases outside gene matches: 13. For the CDR3, the DNA is TGTGCCACCAGCGGTCCTAGGGCTAGCGGGACGAAGACCCAGTACTTC. Translation gives CATSGPRASGTKTQYF.

The genes are TRBV7-9 and TRBJ2-1; 8 nucleotides agree with TRBD1. V gave up 8 bases and J gave up 4 bases; unmatched junction bases: 7. The CDR3 contains 14 residues. Germline V gene sequence: CDR1 SEHNR, CDR2 FQNEAQ (reference sequence). CDR3 region: CASLGQGGYNEQFF. The CDR3 DNA follows: TGTGCCAGCCTTGGACAGGGAGGTTACAATGAGCAGTTCTTC.

This sequence joins TRBV2 and TRBJ2-3, with 13 bases fitting TRBD2. The J segment lost 4 bases and the V segment lost 5 bases, leaving 3 bases of the junction unmatched. Germline V gene lookup returns CDR1 SNHLY and CDR2 FYNNEI. This CDR3 spans 15 amino acids. CDR3 loop: CASSTSGGAADTQYF. The CDR3 bases are TGTGCCAGCAGTACTAGCGGGGGGGCAGCAGATACGCAGTATTTT. The full variable domain, its missing parts supplied by reference TRBV2 and TRBJ2-3, is EPEVTQTPSHQVTQMGQEVILRCVPISNHLYFYWYRQILGQKVEFLVSFYNNEISEKSEIFDDQFSVERPDGSNFTLKIRSTKLEDSAMYFCASSTSGGAADTQYFGPGTRLTVL.

The chain recombines TRBV6-1 with TRBJ1-1; possibly TRBD1 for D (6 bases). The germline V and J ends were trimmed by 4 bases and 7 bases, with 16 bases remaining between them. CDR1 is MNHNS, CDR2 SASEGT, per germline. This CDR3 is 14 amino acids long. The CDR3 region is CASSVAMGAGEAFF. The CDR3 DNA follows: TGTGCCAGCAGTGTGGCTATGGGGGCGGGTGAAGCTTTCTTT.

This rearrangement joins TRBV9 to TRBJ1-1, with TRBD1 matching 11 bases. Germline CDR1 is SGDLS and CDR2 is YYNGEE. CDR3 length: 15 residues. The junction had 5 bases not matched to a gene; V was cut back by 3 bases and J by 4 bases. The CDR3 region is CASSARGQGVTEAFF. In DNA, the CDR3 is TGTGCCAGCAGCGCCAGGGGACAGGGGGTCACTGAAGCTTTCTTT.

This chain connects TRBV6-1 to TRBJ2-7, with D perhaps matching TRBD1 (5 bases). CDR1 and CDR2 from the germline V gene are MNHNS and SASEGT. Trimming took off 6 bases at V and 0 bases at J, with 9 bases between the two ends. This CDR3 contains 13 residues. CDR3 bases: TGTGCCAGCAGGGCCGACAGCTCCTACGAGCAGTACTTC. The encoded protein is CASRADSSYEQYF.

The genes are TRBV6-6 and TRBJ2-1; TRBD1 agrees at 7 bases. The CDR3 has 13 residues. Germline CDR1 is MNHNY and CDR2 is SVGAGI (reference sequence). Unmatched junction bases numbered 6, after V lost 7 bases and J lost 6 bases. The DNA for the CDR3 is TGTGCCAGCACCCTGACAGGGCCCAATGAGCAGTTCTTC. Its protein product is CASTLTGPNEQFF.

This rearrangement joins TRBV2 to TRBJ1-2, with TRBD1 matching 7 bases. After removal of 2 bases from V and 4 bases from J, the junction contained 13 bases not matched to a gene. In germline, CDR1 is SNHLY, CDR2 FYNNEI. The CDR3 spans 17 residues. The CDR3, as DNA: TGTGCCAGCAGTGAACGGCGCGGGACAGCCTTTTTCTATGGCTACACCTTC. It is translated as CASSERRGTAFFYGYTF.

This clone was detected a few times. The chain is built from TRBV2 and TRBJ2-7; D perhaps matches TRBD1 (6 bases). CDR1 is SNHLY, CDR2 FYNNEI, per germline. The CDR3 is 13 amino acids. V lost 9 bases to trimming and J lost 1 base, with 13 bases between them. The CDR3 region has the DNA TGTGCCAGTCTGACAGGATCTTCCTACGAGCAGTACTTC. This translates into CASLTGSSYEQYF.

This chain links TRBV9 with TRBJ2-1; maybe TRBD1 (6 bases). The germline gives CDR1 SGDLS, CDR2 YYNGEE. Trimming shortened V by 4 bases and J by 4 bases, and 21 bases separated the two germline ends. The CDR3 runs 17 residues. DNA for the CDR3: TGTGCCAGCAGCCCACCCCCCGGGACACCTCATTACAATGAGCAGTTCTTC. Translation: CASSPPPGTPHYNEQFF.

The V call is TRBV5-1, the J call TRBJ2-2; 7 bases are shared with TRBD1. CDR3 length: 14 amino acids. The V gene end was trimmed by 4 bases and the J gene end by 4 bases; junction bases not matched to a gene: 4. The germline gives CDR1 SGHRS, CDR2 YFSETQ. The CDR3 protein is CASSTGTVTGELFF. The DNA of the CDR3 is TGCGCCAGCAGCACCGGGACAGTCACCGGGGAGCTGTTTTTT. Together with reference TRBV5-1 and TRBJ2-2, the CDR3 gives the full variable domain: KAGVTQTPRYLIKTRGQQVTLSCSPISGHRSVSWYQQTPGQGLQFLFEYFSETQRNKGNFPGRFSGRQFSNSRSEMNVSTLELGDSALYLCASSTGTVTGELFFGEGSRLTVL.

The chain joins TRBV19 to TRBJ1-2; 7 nucleotides match TRBD1. Germline CDR1 and CDR2: LNHDA and SQIVND (reference sequence). The CDR3 extends over 16 amino acids. The trim removed 4 bases at V and 0 bases at J, leaving 8 bases unmatched. CDR3 sequence: CASSTLGQPTNYGYTF. The DNA for the CDR3 is TGTGCCAGTAGTACCCTGGGACAGCCCACTAACTATGGCTACACCTTC.

The chain recombines TRBV30 with TRBJ2-7, with TRBD2 matching over 11 bases. The CDR3 contains 14 residues. CDR1 and CDR2 from the germline V gene are GTSNPN and SVGIG (reference sequence). The V and J ends lost 3 bases and 4 bases, in that order; junction bases with no gene match: 5. The CDR3 reads CAWSPLAGAYEQYF. Here the CDR3 DNA reads TGTGCCTGGAGCCCACTAGCGGGGGCTTACGAGCAGTACTTC.